Sequencing of this T cell receptor beta chain was carried out in a study of Tregs in tolerant kidney transplant recipients. The study's findings and limits: Findings come from small patient numbers and require larger validation. Antigen-driven expansion was suggested because donor-specific Tregs expanded more than all Tregs in tolerant patients.

The CDR3 contains 13 residues. Germline loops: CDR1 SGHAT, CDR2 FQNNGV. With respect to this clone: Its antigen is unidentified. Relative to the germline gene, one junction end is altered; a read error may explain this.

Clones were read by immunoSEQ multiplex PCR, and TCRdb kept only the in-frame ones, dropping some. Found here are about 90,000 clones, roughly 93% of them singletons; the top ten hold around 1.5%. The nonmyeloablative bone marrow transplants came from related graft donors, with transient mixed chimerism. Unstimulated regulatory T cells (CD4+CD25+CD127-), CD4+CD25- non-regulatory cells, CD4 and CD8 cells were FACS-sorted from thawed PBMCs. Sequenced here: CD4+ T cells from blood (PBMCs), sampled 12 months after the transplant. The V and J genes are TRBV11-2 and TRBJ2-2, with 8 bases lining up with TRBD2. The source is a human patient who received a combined kidney and bone marrow transplant. Some of these T cells may belong to the graft donor. As DNA, the CDR3 is TGTGCCAACAGCGGGAGTCGGACCGGGGAGCTGTTTTTT. It specifies CANSGSRTGELFF.